These 21 T cell receptor beta chains share one sample of origin, sequenced in a study of cytomegalovirus exposure and HLA in healthy donors. The PCR contained 60 Vbeta and 13 Jbeta primers. Some clones are missing from TCRdb's copy, which holds only in-frame ones; the method was immunoSEQ multiplex PCR. The sample has some 180,000 clones; roughly 82% are singletons. Sequencing input: PBMCs. The receptors were gathered from a girl aged 2-15 years in good health and CMV-seropositive.

The rearrangement joins TRBV9 to TRBJ2-7; TRBD1 matches 8 bases. Germline CDR1 SGDLS, CDR2 YYNGEE. This CDR3 region has 16 residues. J lost 0 bases, V lost 0 bases, and 5 bases had no gene match. Here the CDR3 reads CASSVDDGTGSYEQYF. The CDR3 nucleotides are TGTGCCAGCAGCGTAGACGACGGGACAGGCTCCTACGAGCAGTACTTC.

The J gene is TRBJ2-5, the V gene TRBV7-8, with D perhaps matching TRBD2 (6 bases). CDR1 is SGHVS and CDR2 is FQNEAQ in the germline V gene. Trimming left V 8 bases short and J 2 bases short, with 18 bases between. The CDR3 runs 15 residues. The CDR3 region has the DNA TGTGCCAGCGGGCGGGACTGGGGCCCACAAGAGACCCAGTACTTC. It translates to CASGRDWGPQETQYF.

The chain links TRBV19 to TRBJ1-3, with D tentatively TRBD1 (6 bases). The CDR3 length is 16 residues. Germline lookup yields CDR1 LNHDA and CDR2 SQIVND (reference sequence). V lost 9 bases to trimming and J lost 0 bases, with 18 bases between them. This CDR3 is CASHTTGHYSGNTIYF. CDR3 in DNA: TGTGCCAGCCACACTACAGGGCACTACTCTGGAAACACCATATATTTT.

V usage is TRBV30 and J usage is TRBJ2-3, with TRBD2 identical over 15 bases. V gave up 3 bases and J gave up 5 bases; unmatched junction bases: 12. Germline CDR1 is GTSNPN and CDR2 is SVGIG (reference sequence). This CDR3 spans 18 amino acids. CDR3 residues: CAWRVGTSGRRLGDTQYF. CDR3 bases: TGTGCCTGGAGGGTTGGGACTAGCGGGAGGAGGCTCGGAGATACGCAGTATTTT.

This sequence joins TRBV6-1 and TRBJ1-5; D is ambiguous. V was clipped by 1 base and J by 5 bases, with 6 bases between them. The V gene's germline CDR1 is MNHNS and CDR2 SASEGT. The CDR3 has 13 residues. CDR3 residues: CASSEVVDQPQHF. CDR3 DNA: TGTGCCAGCAGTGAAGTGGTAGATCAGCCCCAGCATTTT.

This clone has more than one count but fewer than ten. The chain combines TRBV10-3 with TRBJ2-7; TRBD1 agrees at 10 bases. Per germline, CDR1 ENHRY and CDR2 SYGVKD. The CDR3 extends over 12 amino acids. The V gene end was trimmed by 10 bases and the J gene end by 4 bases; junction bases not matched to a gene: 4. The CDR3 DNA is TGTGCCACCGGGACAGGGGTGTACGAGCAGTACTTC. Residues: CATGTGVYEQYF.

J is TRBJ1-4 and V is TRBV2, with 7 bases aligning to TRBD1. Trimming cost V 7 bases and J 4 bases; bases outside gene matches: 6. CDR3 length equals 14 residues. The germline V gene has CDR1 SNHLY and CDR2 FYNNEI. Here the CDR3 reads CASKTGRDNEKLFF. DNA for the CDR3: TGTGCCAGCAAGACAGGGCGAGATAATGAAAAACTGTTTTTT.

This chain uses TRBV6-1 with TRBJ1-2, with TRBD1 matching 8 bases. The CDR3 runs 15 residues. Germline-derived CDR1 and CDR2 are MNHNS and SASEGT. Trimming at V came to 7 bases and at J to 3 bases, leaving 10 bases not matched to a gene. CDR3 loop: CASTSAAGGYYGYTF. The CDR3 coding sequence is TGTGCCAGCACTTCCGCGGCAGGGGGCTACTATGGCTACACCTTC.

V usage is TRBV11-2 and J usage is TRBJ1-1; D gene unclear. Germline V gene lookup returns CDR1 SGHAT and CDR2 FQNNGV. The V end lost 4 bases, the J end lost 11 bases, and 23 bases lay between the germline ends. The length of the CDR3 is 15 residues. CDR3 amino acids: CASSSPTSGRLRAFF. Here the CDR3 DNA reads TGTGCCAGCAGCTCCCCGACTAGCGGGAGGTTGAGGGCTTTCTTT.

This clone was detected a few times. The V gene is TRBV5-1, the J gene TRBJ1-4; 9 positions agree with TRBD1. This CDR3 has 14 amino acids. The V and J ends lost 5 bases and 8 bases, in that order; junction bases with no gene match: 7. Germline values: CDR1 SGHRS, CDR2 YFSETQ. CDR3 coding DNA: TGCGCCAGCAGACCGGGGACAGGGAGAGAAAAACTGTTTTTT. Its translation: CASRPGTGREKLFF.

About this clone: Compared with germline, one end of the junction differs, possibly owing to a read error. The J gene is TRBJ2-3, the V gene TRBV7-9; 8 nucleotides match TRBD2. The CDR3 is 16 amino acids. The germline CDR1 and CDR2 sequences are SEHNR and FQNEAQ (reference sequence). The CDR3, as DNA: TGTGCCAGCAGGTTAGCGGGGACACCCAGCACAGATACGCAGTATTTT. Protein: CASRLAGTPSTDTQYF.

The chain couples TRBV2 to TRBJ2-1; the D is unclear. Germline CDR1 and CDR2: SNHLY and FYNNEI. The CDR3 totals 11 residues. V lost 5 bases to trimming and J lost 10 bases, with 9 bases between them. In DNA, the CDR3 is TGTGCCAGCAGTAACTCTCGGGAGCAGTTCTTC. It translates to CASSNSREQFF.

This clone was seen a few times. The chain is built from TRBV19 and TRBJ2-1; TRBD2 is a possible D gene (6 bases). Germline V lookup: CDR1 LNHDA, CDR2 SQIVND (reference sequence). The V end was cut by 4 bases, the J end by 9 bases, with 16 bases between. This CDR3 is built from 14 residues. The chain's CDR3 is CASSRSGEVGEQFF. In nucleotides, the CDR3 is TGTGCCAGTAGTAGGAGTGGGGAGGTCGGTGAGCAGTTCTTC. The whole variable domain, remainder taken from reference TRBV19 and TRBJ2-1, is DGGITQSPKYLFRKEGQNVTLSCEQNLNHDAMYWYRQDPGQGLRLIYYSQIVNDFQKGDIAEGYSVSREKKESFPLTVTSAQKNPTAFYLCASSRSGEVGEQFFGPGTRLTVL.

The V gene is TRBV7-8, the J gene TRBJ2-1, with D possibly being TRBD2 (6 bases). This CDR3 contains 16 residues. The germline V gene has CDR1 SGHVS and CDR2 FQNEAQ. Trimming left V 7 bases short and J 8 bases short, with 24 bases between. CDR3 in amino acids: CASTPQAGWLGDEQFF. The CDR3 DNA reads TGTGCCAGCACCCCTCAGGCGGGGTGGTTGGGGGATGAGCAGTTCTTC.

The DNA of the CDR3 is TGTGCCAGCAGCACCCAGACAGGGCCGGCGCAGTACTTC. It is translated as CASSTQTGPAQYF. V and J are TRBV21-1 and TRBJ2-7; the table's D call TRBD1 went unverified against the DNA. TRBV21-1 represents a pseudogene. The CDR3 contains 13 residues.

This clone was observed once. The chain employs TRBV9 and TRBJ2-2; TRBD1 aligns across 9 bases. The germline V gene has CDR1 SGDLS and CDR2 YYNGEE. V trimming: 2 bases; J trimming: 4 bases; junction bases outside the gene matches: 6. The CDR3 contains 16 residues. CDR3 sequence (DNA): TGTGCCAGCAGCGTGTGGACAGGGGATACCACCGGGGAGCTGTTTTTT. It is translated as CASSVWTGDTTGELFF.

About this clone itself: One junction end does not reproduce the germline sequence, and a read error may be involved. The chain carries TRBV12-5 and TRBJ2-5; 9 bases align to TRBD1. The closer fit of TRBJ2-7 to the DNA end suggests the J call may be wrong. CDR1 and CDR2 from the germline V gene are LGHNT and FRNRAP. The CDR3 consists of 15 residues. CDR3 DNA sequence: TGTGCTAGTGGACGGGAGGACAGGGGCTCCAACGAGCAGTACTTC. Translating gives CASGREDRGSNEQYF.

This clone has more than one count but fewer than ten. The chain recombines TRBV5-6 with TRBJ1-1, with 8 positions matching TRBD1. Germline assignment: CDR1 SGHDT and CDR2 YYEEEE. V dropped 4 bases and J dropped 4; count of bases not matched to a gene: 9. This CDR3 has 15 amino acids. The CDR3 bases are TGTGCCAGCAGCGGGAGGACAGGGCCGGCCACTGAAGCTTTCTTT. Amino acids: CASSGRTGPATEAFF.

The chain is built from TRBV27 and TRBJ2-5, with TRBD2 as a possible D gene (5 bases). Trimming shortened V by 0 bases and J by 4 bases, and 6 bases separated the two germline ends. From germline, CDR1 is MNHEY and CDR2 SMNVEV (reference sequence). This CDR3 is 13 amino acids long. The CDR3 here is CASSLSRGETQYF. CDR3 DNA sequence: TGTGCCAGCAGTTTATCTCGGGGAGAGACCCAGTACTTC.

The genes are TRBV29-1 and TRBJ1-2; D is uncertain. Deletions cut 5 bases from V and 4 bases from J, with 14 bases between. The V gene's germline CDR1 is SQVTM and CDR2 ANQGSEA. The CDR3 is 13 amino acids. The CDR3 coding sequence is TGCAGCGTTTCTGCGGCGACTTCCTATGGCTACACCTTC. Translating gives CSVSAATSYGYTF.

The gene calls are TRBV7-3 and TRBJ2-1, with TRBD2 matching over 11 bases. Germline V gene sequence: CDR1 SGHTA, CDR2 FQGTGA. V lost 5 bases, J lost 5 bases, and 2 bases stayed unmatched. This CDR3 has 14 amino acids. CDR3 sequence: CASSHSGRDNEQFF. DNA for the CDR3: TGTGCCAGCAGCCATAGCGGGAGGGACAATGAGCAGTTCTTC.